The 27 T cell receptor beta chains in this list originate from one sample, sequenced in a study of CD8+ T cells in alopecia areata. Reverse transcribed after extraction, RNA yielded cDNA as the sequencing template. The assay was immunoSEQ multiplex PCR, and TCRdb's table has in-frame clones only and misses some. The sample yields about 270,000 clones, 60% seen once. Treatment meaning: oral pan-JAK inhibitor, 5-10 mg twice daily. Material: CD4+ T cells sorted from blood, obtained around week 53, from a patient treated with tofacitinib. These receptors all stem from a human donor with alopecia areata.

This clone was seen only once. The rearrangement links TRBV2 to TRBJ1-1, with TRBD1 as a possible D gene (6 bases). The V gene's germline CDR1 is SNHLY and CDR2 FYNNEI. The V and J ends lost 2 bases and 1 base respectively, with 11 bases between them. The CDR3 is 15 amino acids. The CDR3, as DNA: TGTGCCAGCAGTGAACCGCAGGGGCCGAACACTGAAGCTTTCTTT. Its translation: CASSEPQGPNTEAFF.

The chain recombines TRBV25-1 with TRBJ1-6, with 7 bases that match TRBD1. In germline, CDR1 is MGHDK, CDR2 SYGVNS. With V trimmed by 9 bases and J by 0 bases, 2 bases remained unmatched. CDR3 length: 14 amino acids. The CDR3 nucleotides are TGTGCCAGTCAGGGGGGCTCCTATAATTCACCCCTCCACTTT. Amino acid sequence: CASQGGSYNSPLHF.

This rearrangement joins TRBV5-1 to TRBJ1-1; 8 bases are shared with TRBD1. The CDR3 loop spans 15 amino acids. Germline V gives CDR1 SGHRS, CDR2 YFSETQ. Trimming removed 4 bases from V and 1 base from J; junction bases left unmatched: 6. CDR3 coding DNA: TGCGCCAGCAGCGCCCGACAGGGGCCGAACACTGAAGCTTTCTTT. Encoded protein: CASSARQGPNTEAFF.

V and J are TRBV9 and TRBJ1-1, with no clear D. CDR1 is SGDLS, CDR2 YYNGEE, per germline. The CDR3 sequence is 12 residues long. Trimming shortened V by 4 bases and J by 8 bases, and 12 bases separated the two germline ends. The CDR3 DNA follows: TGTGCCAGCAGCACTGGAGAATCGGAAGCTTTCTTT. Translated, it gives CASSTGESEAFF.

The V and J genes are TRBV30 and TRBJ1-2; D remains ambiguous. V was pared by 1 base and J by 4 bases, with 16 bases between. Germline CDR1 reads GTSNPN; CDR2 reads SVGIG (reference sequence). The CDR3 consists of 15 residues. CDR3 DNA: TGTGCCTGGAGTGGAAGGACGGGAGATCTCTATGGCTACACCTTC. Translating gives CAWSGRTGDLYGYTF.

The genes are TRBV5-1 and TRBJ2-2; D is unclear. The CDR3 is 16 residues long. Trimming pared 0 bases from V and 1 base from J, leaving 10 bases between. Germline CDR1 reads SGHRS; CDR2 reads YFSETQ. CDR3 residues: CASSLGLSVNTGELFF. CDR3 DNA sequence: TGCGCCAGCAGCTTGGGTTTATCAGTGAACACCGGGGAGCTGTTTTTT.

The CDR3: CASSRQGLGANVLTF. CDR3 nucleotide sequence: TGTGCCAGCAGTCGACAGGGGCTTGGGGCCAACGTCCTGACTTTC. The chain uses TRBV27 and TRBJ2-6; 8 nucleotides agree with TRBD1. Germline values: CDR1 MNHEY, CDR2 SMNVEV (reference sequence). There are 15 residues in the CDR3. V was pared by 5 bases and J by 3 bases, with 3 bases of the junction left unmatched.

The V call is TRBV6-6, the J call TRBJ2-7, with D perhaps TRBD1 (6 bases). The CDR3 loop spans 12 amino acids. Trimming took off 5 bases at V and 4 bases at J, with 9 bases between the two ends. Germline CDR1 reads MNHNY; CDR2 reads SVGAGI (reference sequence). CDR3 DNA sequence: TGTGCCAGCAGTGGCACAGGGTACGAGCAGTACTTC. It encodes CASSGTGYEQYF.

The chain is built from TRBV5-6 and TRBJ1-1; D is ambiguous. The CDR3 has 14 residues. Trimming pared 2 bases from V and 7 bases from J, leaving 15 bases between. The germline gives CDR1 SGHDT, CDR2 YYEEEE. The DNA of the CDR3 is TGTGCCAGCAGCTTTGCCGGACGGCCGATTGAAGCTTTCTTT. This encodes CASSFAGRPIEAFF.

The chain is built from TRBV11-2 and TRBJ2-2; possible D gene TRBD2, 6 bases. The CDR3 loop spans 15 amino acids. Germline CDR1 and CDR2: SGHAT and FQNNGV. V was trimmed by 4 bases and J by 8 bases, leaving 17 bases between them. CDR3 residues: CASSSLRGQGGELFF. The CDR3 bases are TGTGCCAGCAGCTCCCTGCGGGGCCAAGGAGGGGAGCTGTTTTTT.

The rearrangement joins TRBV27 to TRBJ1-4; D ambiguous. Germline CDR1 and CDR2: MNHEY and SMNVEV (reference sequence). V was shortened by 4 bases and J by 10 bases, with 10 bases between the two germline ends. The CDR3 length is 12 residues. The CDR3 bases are TGTGCCAGCAGTTCTAACGCCCGAAAACTGTTTTTT. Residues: CASSSNARKLFF.

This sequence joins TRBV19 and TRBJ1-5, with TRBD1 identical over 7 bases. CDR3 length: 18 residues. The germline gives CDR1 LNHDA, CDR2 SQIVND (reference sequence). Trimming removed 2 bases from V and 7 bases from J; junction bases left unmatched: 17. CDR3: CASSIRWMPQGPLQPQHF. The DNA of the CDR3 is TGTGCCAGTAGTATAAGGTGGATGCCACAGGGGCCTTTACAGCCCCAGCATTTT.

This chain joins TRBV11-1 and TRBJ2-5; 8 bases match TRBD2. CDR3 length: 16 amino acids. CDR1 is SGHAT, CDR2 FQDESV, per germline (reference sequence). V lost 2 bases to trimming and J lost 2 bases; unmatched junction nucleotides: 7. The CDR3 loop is CASSLIAGGLQETQYF. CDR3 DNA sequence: TGTGCCAGCAGCTTAATCGCGGGGGGCCTTCAAGAGACCCAGTACTTC.

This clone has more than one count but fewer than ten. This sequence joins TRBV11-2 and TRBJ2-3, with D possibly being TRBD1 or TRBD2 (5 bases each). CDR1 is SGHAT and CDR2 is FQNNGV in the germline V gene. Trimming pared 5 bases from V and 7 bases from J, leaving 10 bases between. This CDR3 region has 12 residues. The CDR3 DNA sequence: TGTGCCAGCAGCCCCTGGGGGAATACGCAGTATTTT. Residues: CASSPWGNTQYF. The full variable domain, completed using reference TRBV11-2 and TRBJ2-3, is EAGVAQSPRYKIIEKRQSVAFWCNPISGHATLYWYQQILGQGPKLLIQFQNNGVVDDSQLPKDRFSAERLKGVDSTLKIQPAKLEDSAVYLCASSPWGNTQYFGPGTRLTVL.

Here the CDR3 reads CASSPGTDYGYTF. CDR3 nucleotides: TGTGCCAGCAGCCCCGGGACAGACTATGGCTACACCTTC. This chain joins TRBV9 and TRBJ1-2, with 7 nucleotides matching TRBD1. CDR3 length equals 13 residues. Trimming removed 4 bases from V and 3 bases from J; junction bases left unmatched: 3. Germline values: CDR1 SGDLS, CDR2 YYNGEE.

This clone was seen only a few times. As DNA, the CDR3 is TGTGCCAGCTCACCCCAGGGAGGTGAAGCTTTCTTT. This encodes CASSPQGGEAFF. This rearrangement joins TRBV18 to TRBJ1-1; D may be TRBD1 (5 bases). The CDR3 loop spans 12 amino acids. V lost 3 bases and J 7 bases, leaving 9 bases between the germline ends. Germline CDR1 reads KGHSH; CDR2 reads LQKENI.

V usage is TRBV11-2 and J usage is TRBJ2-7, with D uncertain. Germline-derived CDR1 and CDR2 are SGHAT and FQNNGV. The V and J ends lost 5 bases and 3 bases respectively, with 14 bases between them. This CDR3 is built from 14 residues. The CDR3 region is CASSPLSPIYEQYF. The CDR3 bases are TGTGCCAGCAGCCCCCTAAGCCCAATCTACGAGCAGTACTTC.

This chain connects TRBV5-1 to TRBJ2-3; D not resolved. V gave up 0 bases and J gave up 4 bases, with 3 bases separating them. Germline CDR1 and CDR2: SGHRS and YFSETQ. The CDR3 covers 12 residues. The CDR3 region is CASSLASDTQYF. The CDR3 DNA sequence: TGCGCCAGCAGCTTGGCGTCAGATACGCAGTATTTT.

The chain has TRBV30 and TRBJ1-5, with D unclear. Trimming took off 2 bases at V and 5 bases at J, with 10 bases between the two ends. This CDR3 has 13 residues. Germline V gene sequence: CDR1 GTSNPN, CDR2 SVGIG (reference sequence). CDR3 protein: CAWSHTDHQPQHF. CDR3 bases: TGTGCCTGGAGTCATACAGATCATCAGCCCCAGCATTTT.

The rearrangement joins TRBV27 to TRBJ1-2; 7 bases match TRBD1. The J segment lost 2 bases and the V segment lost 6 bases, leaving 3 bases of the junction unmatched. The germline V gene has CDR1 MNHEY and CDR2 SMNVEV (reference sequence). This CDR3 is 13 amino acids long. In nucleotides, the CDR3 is TGTGCCAGCAGAACAGGGGAGAACTATGGCTACACCTTC. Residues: CASRTGENYGYTF.

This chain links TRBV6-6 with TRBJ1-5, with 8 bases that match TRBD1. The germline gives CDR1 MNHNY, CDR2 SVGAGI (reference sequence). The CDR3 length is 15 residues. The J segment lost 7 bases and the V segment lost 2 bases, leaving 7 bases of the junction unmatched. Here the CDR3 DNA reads TGTGCCAGCAGTTACACAGGGGGGATAGGGCAGCCCCAGCATTTT. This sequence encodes CASSYTGGIGQPQHF.

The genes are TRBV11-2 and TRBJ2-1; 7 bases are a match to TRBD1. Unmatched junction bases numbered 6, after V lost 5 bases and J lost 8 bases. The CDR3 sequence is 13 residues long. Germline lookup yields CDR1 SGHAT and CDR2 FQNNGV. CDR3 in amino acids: CASSPLQGDEQFF. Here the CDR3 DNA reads TGTGCCAGCAGCCCGCTGCAGGGGGATGAGCAGTTCTTC.

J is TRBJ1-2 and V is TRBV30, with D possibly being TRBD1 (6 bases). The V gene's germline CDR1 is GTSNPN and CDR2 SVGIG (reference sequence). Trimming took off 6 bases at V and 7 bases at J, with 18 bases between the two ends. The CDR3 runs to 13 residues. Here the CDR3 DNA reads TGTGCCTGCCCTCCATCAGGGGCGGGTGGCTACACCTTC. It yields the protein CACPPSGAGGYTF. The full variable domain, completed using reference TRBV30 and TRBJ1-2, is SQTIHQWPATLVQPVGSPLSLECTVEGTSNPNLYWYRQAAGRGLQLLFYSVGIGQISSEVPQNLSASRPQDRQFILSSKKLLLSDSGFYLCACPPSGAGGYTFGSGTRLTVV.

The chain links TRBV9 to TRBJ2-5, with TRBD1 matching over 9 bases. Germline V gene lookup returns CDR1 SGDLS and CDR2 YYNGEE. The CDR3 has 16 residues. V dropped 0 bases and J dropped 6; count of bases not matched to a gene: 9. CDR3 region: CASSVGLDRGLKTQYF. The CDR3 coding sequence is TGTGCCAGCAGCGTAGGCTTGGACAGGGGCTTGAAGACCCAGTACTTC.

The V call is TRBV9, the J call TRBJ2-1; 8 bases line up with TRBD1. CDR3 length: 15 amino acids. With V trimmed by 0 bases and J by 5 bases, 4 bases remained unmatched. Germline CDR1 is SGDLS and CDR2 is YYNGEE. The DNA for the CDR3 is TGTGCCAGCAGCGTAGGAACAGGGGGTAACAATGAGCAGTTCTTC. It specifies CASSVGTGGNNEQFF.

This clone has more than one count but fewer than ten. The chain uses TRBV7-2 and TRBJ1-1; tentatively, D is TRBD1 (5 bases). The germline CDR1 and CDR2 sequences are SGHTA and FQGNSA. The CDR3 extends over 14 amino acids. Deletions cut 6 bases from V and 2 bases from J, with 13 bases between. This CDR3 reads CASSLGLSNTEAFF. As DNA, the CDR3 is TGTGCCAGCAGTCTGGGGCTGTCAAACACTGAAGCTTTCTTT.

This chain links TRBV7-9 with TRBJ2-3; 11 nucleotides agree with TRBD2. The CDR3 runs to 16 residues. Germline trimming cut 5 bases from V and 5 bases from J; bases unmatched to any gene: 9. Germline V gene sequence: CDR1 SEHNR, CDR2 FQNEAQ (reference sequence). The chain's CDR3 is CASSTLAGGRRDTQYF. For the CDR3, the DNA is TGTGCCAGCAGCACGCTAGCGGGGGGCAGAAGAGATACGCAGTATTTT.